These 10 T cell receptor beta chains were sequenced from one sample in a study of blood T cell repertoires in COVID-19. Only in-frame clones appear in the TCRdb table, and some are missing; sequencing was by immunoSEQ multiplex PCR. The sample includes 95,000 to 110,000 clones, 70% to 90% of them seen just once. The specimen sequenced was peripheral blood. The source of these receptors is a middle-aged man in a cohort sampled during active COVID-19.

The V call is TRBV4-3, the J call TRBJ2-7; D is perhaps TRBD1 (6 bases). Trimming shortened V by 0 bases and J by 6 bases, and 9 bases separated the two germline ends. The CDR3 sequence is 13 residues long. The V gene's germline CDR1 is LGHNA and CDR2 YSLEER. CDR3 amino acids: CASSQDVGAEQYF. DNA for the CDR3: TGCGCCAGCAGCCAAGATGTGGGGGCCGAGCAGTACTTC.

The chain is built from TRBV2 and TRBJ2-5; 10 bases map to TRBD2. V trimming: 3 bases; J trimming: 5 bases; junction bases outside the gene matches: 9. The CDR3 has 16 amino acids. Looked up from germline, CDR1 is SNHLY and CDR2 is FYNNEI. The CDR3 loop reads CASSEGSGGAYETQYF. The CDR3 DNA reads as TGTGCCAGCAGTGAGGGAAGCGGGGGGGCTTACGAGACCCAGTACTTC.

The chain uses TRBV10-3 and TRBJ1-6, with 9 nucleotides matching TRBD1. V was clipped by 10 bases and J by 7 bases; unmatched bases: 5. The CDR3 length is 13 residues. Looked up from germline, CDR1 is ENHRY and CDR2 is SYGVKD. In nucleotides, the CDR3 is TGTGCCACGAGGACAGGGGAAAATTCACCCCTCCACTTT. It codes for CATRTGENSPLHF.

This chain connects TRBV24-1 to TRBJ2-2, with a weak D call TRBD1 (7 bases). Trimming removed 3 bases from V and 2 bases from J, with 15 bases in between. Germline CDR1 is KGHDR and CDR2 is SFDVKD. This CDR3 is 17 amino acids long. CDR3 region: CATSDPRGGGNTGELFF. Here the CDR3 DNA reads TGTGCCACCAGTGATCCTCGTGGAGGGGGCAACACCGGGGAGCTGTTTTTT.

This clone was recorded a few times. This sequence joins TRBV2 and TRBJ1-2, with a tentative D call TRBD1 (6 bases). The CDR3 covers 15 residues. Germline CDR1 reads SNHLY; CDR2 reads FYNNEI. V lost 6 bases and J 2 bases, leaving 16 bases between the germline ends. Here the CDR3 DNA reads TGTGCCAGCAGGCCCCGTGGGGGGGGCAACTATGGCTACACCTTC. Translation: CASRPRGGGNYGYTF.

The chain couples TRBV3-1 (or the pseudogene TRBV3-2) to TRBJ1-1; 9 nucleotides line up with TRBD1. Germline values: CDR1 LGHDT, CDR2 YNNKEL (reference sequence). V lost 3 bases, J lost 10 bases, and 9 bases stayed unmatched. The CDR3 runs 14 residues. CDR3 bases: TGTGCCAGCAGCCAGACCGGGACAGGGAGTAGAGCTTTCTTT. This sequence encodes CASSQTGTGSRAFF.

This CDR3 is CSVGSWRGRMNTEAFF. As DNA, the CDR3 is TGCAGCGTTGGTTCCTGGAGGGGAAGAATGAACACTGAAGCTTTCTTT. The chain uses TRBV29-1 and TRBJ1-1, with a possible D match to TRBD1 (5 bases). V was trimmed by 4 bases and J by 0 bases, leaving 18 bases between them. The CDR3 consists of 16 residues. The germline gives CDR1 SQVTM, CDR2 ANQGSEA.

The CDR3 DNA reads TGTGCCAGCAGCTTATGGGTGGGACACTATAATTCACCCCTCCACTTT. This gives the protein CASSLWVGHYNSPLHF. This rearrangement joins TRBV7-8 to TRBJ1-6, with a possible D match to TRBD1 (6 bases). Germline V gene sequence: CDR1 SGHVS, CDR2 FQNEAQ. The CDR3 runs 16 residues. The V end lost 2 bases, the J end lost 3 bases, and 11 bases lay between the germline ends. Full variable domain (outside the CDR3, taken from reference TRBV7-8 and TRBJ1-6): GAGVSQSPRYKVAKRGQDVALRCDPISGHVSLFWYQQALGQGPEFLTYFQNEAQLDKSGLPSDRFFAERPEGSVSTLKIQRTQQEDSAVYLCASSLWVGHYNSPLHFGNGTRLTVT.

In DNA, the CDR3 is TGTGCCAGTAGACGTAGTGACAGGGGGTTAGGAAACACCATATATTTT. Amino acids: CASRRSDRGLGNTIYF. The rearrangement links TRBV19 to TRBJ1-3, with 9 bases fitting TRBD1. The CDR3 runs to 16 residues. The V segment lost 6 bases and the J segment 4 bases; nucleotides outside the gene matches: 10. Per the germline V gene, CDR1 is LNHDA and CDR2 is SQIVND (reference sequence).

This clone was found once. This CDR3 is CASGASPETQYF. The DNA for the CDR3 is TGTGCCAGCGGGGCTTCGCCAGAGACCCAGTACTTC. The chain has TRBV27 and TRBJ2-5; the D gene is possibly TRBD1 (5 bases). This CDR3 comprises 12 residues. Germline CDR1 MNHEY, CDR2 SMNVEV (reference sequence). V dropped 8 bases and J dropped 4 bases, with 11 bases sitting between them.